This is a list of T cell receptor beta chains from one sample in a study of PD-1 blockade in classical Hodgkin lymphoma. TCRdb keeps only in-frame clones here, not all; method: immunoSEQ multiplex PCR. In the table there are around 41,000 clones, over 65% of which are singletons. The source was peripheral blood mononuclear cells (PBMCs), collected before the second cycle of nivolumab. The receptors originated from a human donor with classical Hodgkin lymphoma. CDR3s include the opening cysteine and the closing phenylalanine or tryptophan. A D gene is named only where the DNA matches it firmly. For some rows the clone size is stated as once, few or many, or as a class when expanded; others skip it.

d_call,j_call,v_call,cdr3_length,clone_size,cdr3_aa,cdr3_nt
-,TRBJ2-1,TRBV6-1,17,-,CASSELLGGRTYNEQFF,TGTGCCAGCAGTGAACTGTTGGGGGGGCGAACCTACAATGAGCAGTTCTTC
-,TRBJ1-2,TRBV7-2,15,-,CASKREGGSNYGYTF,TGTGCCAGCAAGCGGGAGGGGGGATCGAACTATGGCTACACCTTC
-,TRBJ2-4,TRBV13,16,-,CASSLGAGAGASIQYF,TGTGCCAGCAGCTTAGGGGCGGGGGCAGGGGCAAGCATTCAGTACTTC
-,TRBJ2-3,TRBV29-1,12,-,CSVLISTDTQYF,TGCAGCGTTTTAATTAGCACAGATACGCAGTATTTT
-,TRBJ2-1,TRBV7-9,14,-,CASSFGSEIGEQFF,TGTGCCAGCAGCTTTGGCTCAGAGATAGGTGAGCAGTTCTTC
-,TRBJ1-2,TRBV7-3,15,-,CASSSLWEQGYGYTF,TGTGCCAGCAGCTCTCTTTGGGAACAGGGATATGGCTACACCTTC
-,TRBJ1-3,TRBV7-9,15,-,CASSSLGAIGNTIYF,TGTGCCAGCAGCTCTCTGGGGGCTATTGGAAACACCATATATTTT
-,TRBJ2-7,TRBV7-9,12,few,CASSPVGNEQYF,TGTGCCAGCAGCCCTGTGGGGAACGAGCAGTACTTC
-,TRBJ2-7,TRBV28,14,many,CASSLLYSAYEQYF,TGTGCCAGCAGTTTATTATACTCCGCCTACGAGCAGTACTTC
-,TRBJ2-7,TRBV27,14,-,CASSGTGFTYEQYF,TGTGCCAGCTCCGGTACCGGGTTCACCTACGAGCAGTACTTC
TRBD1,TRBJ2-6,TRBV7-3,16,-,CASSYTGGAGANVLTF,TGTGCCAGCAGCTATACAGGGGGCGCTGGGGCCAACGTCCTGACTTTC
-,TRBJ1-4,TRBV19,11,-,CASSTGEKLFF,TGTGCCAGTAGTACCGGGGAAAAACTGTTTTTT
-,TRBJ2-7,TRBV4-3,14,-,CASSQGSWDYEQYF,TGCGCCAGCAGCCAAGGCAGTTGGGACTACGAGCAGTACTTC
TRBD1,TRBJ1-1,TRBV5-5,15,-,CASSSIGGWNTEAFF,TGTGCCAGCAGCTCAATAGGGGGCTGGAACACTGAAGCTTTCTTT
-,TRBJ2-5,TRBV9,13,-,CASSTDLPETQYF,TGTGCCAGCAGCACAGACTTACCAGAGACCCAGTACTTC
-,TRBJ1-1,TRBV2,13,-,CASRDSRDTEAFF,TGTGCCAGCAGGGACAGTAGGGACACTGAAGCTTTCTTT
TRBD2,TRBJ2-7,TRBV9,13,-,CASSVVSGSEQYF,TGTGCCAGCAGCGTAGTTAGCGGGAGTGAGCAGTACTTC
-,TRBJ2-3,TRBV4-2,15,-,CASSQAETYTDTQYF,TGTGCCAGCAGCCAAGCAGAGACTTATACAGATACGCAGTATTTT
-,TRBJ1-3,TRBV6-5,15,-,CASSYGASSGNTIYF,TGTGCCAGCAGTTACGGGGCAAGCTCTGGAAACACCATATATTTT
TRBD2,TRBJ2-7,TRBV11-2,17,-,CASSNERLAGGPNEQYF,TGTGCCAGCAGCAACGAAAGACTAGCGGGGGGGCCTAACGAGCAGTACTTC
-,TRBJ2-3,TRBV29-1,18,-,CSVVFWVSGPQGTDTQYF,TGCAGCGTTGTTTTCTGGGTATCGGGGCCCCAGGGCACAGATACGCAGTATTTT
-,TRBJ1-1,TRBV7-6,13,-,CASSLGVDTEAFF,TGTGCCAGCAGCTTAGGGGTTGACACTGAAGCTTTCTTT
TRBD1,TRBJ2-7,TRBV28,14,once,CASSPGQATYEQYF,TGTGCCAGCAGTCCGGGACAGGCGACCTACGAGCAGTACTTC
-,TRBJ2-1,TRBV6-6,11,-,CASMTNTEQFF,TGTGCCAGCATGACGAATACCGAGCAGTTCTTC
TRBD1,TRBJ1-2,TRBV29-1,15,once,CSVCCPGTEDYGYTF,TGCAGCGTTTGCTGCCCCGGGACAGAGGACTATGGCTACACCTTC
TRBD1,TRBJ2-7,TRBV28,15,-,CASRVLDRKTNEQYF,TGTGCCAGCAGGGTCCTGGACAGGAAAACAAACGAGCAGTACTTC
-,TRBJ2-2,TRBV4-3,15,many,CASSQDSGRTGELFF,TGCGCCAGCAGCCAAGATAGTGGCAGAACCGGGGAGCTGTTTTTT
-,TRBJ1-1,TRBV4-1,12,few,CASLGLGTEAFF,TGCGCCAGCTTGGGGTTGGGCACTGAAGCTTTCTTT
TRBD1,TRBJ1-6,TRBV7-4,16,-,CASSFEQGSNNSPLHF,TGTGCCAGCAGCTTCGAACAGGGGTCTAATAATTCACCCCTCCACTTT
TRBD2,TRBJ2-2,TRBV9,18,-,CASSVGTSGGAGTGELFF,TGTGCCAGCAGCGTCGGGACTAGCGGGGGGGCAGGCACCGGGGAGCTGTTTTTT
-,TRBJ2-1,TRBV29-1,16,few,CSVEDSWRNTYNEQFF,TGCAGCGTTGAAGATTCGTGGCGGAATACCTACAATGAGCAGTTCTTC
-,TRBJ2-6,TRBV19,16,few,CASSTYGAAGANVLTF,TGTGCCAGTAGTACCTACGGCGCAGCCGGGGCCAACGTCCTGACTTTC
-,TRBJ2-3,TRBV6-6,13,-,CASSYPITDTQYF,TGTGCCAGCAGTTACCCCATCACAGATACGCAGTATTTT
TRBD1,TRBJ1-1,TRBV19,12,-,CASSRDSPEAFF,TGTGCCAGTAGTAGGGACAGCCCTGAAGCTTTCTTT
-,TRBJ2-3,TRBV4-1,13,-,CASSLEGLDTQYF,TGCGCCAGCAGCCTCGAGGGGCTCGATACGCAGTATTTT
-,TRBJ1-1,TRBV6-5,13,-,CASSYSANTEAFF,TGTGCCAGCAGTTACTCGGCGAACACTGAAGCTTTCTTT
-,TRBJ2-3,TRBV9,15,-,CASSEGWGPTDTQYF,TGTGCCAGCAGCGAAGGATGGGGGCCTACAGATACGCAGTATTTT
-,TRBJ2-7,TRBV5-8,17,-,CASSLDLGLAALSEQYF,TGTGCCAGCAGCTTGGATCTAGGGTTAGCGGCGCTCAGCGAGCAGTACTTC
TRBD2,TRBJ2-7,TRBV27,16,once,CASSFSSGVFSYEQYF,TGTGCCAGCAGTTTCTCTAGCGGGGTATTCTCCTACGAGCAGTACTTC
TRBD1,TRBJ2-1,TRBV25-1,16,few,CASSDEGATSYNEQFF,TGTGCCAGCAGTGATGAGGGGGCCACCTCCTACAATGAGCAGTTCTTC
-,TRBJ1-1,TRBV7-9,15,-,CASSLSQWVGTEAFF,TGTGCCAGCAGCTTATCCCAATGGGTGGGCACTGAAGCTTTCTTT
TRBD1,TRBJ2-3,TRBV5-4,15,-,CASSGIDRATDTQYF,TGTGCCAGCAGCGGAATCGACAGGGCCACAGATACGCAGTATTTT
TRBD1,TRBJ1-3,TRBV5-1,19,-,CASSLTPLGTGVGGNTIYF,TGCGCCAGCAGCTTGACTCCCCTTGGGACAGGGGTAGGGGGAAACACCATATATTTT
-,TRBJ2-7,TRBV6-5,13,-,CASSGSVGYEQYF,TGTGCCAGCAGTGGGAGTGTCGGCTACGAGCAGTACTTC
-,TRBJ2-5,TRBV27,13,-,CASRSADQETQYF,TGTGCCAGCAGAAGCGCGGACCAAGAGACCCAGTACTTC
-,TRBJ1-2,TRBV9,14,-,CASSVAGANYGYTF,TGTGCCAGCAGCGTAGCAGGTGCTAACTATGGCTACACCTTC
-,TRBJ1-4,TRBV9,11,-,CASGPQGKLFF,TGTGCCAGCGGTCCCCAAGGAAAACTGTTTTTT
TRBD1,TRBJ1-2,TRBV19,16,-,CASSIDQGQANYGYTF,TGTGCCAGTAGTATCGATCAGGGACAGGCGAACTATGGCTACACCTTC
TRBD1,TRBJ2-7,TRBV28,15,-,CASSGQGLSSYEQYF,TGTGCCAGCAGTGGACAGGGCCTAAGCTCCTACGAGCAGTACTTC
TRBD1,TRBJ1-1,TRBV27,14,few,CASSQGAYKTEAFF,TGTGCCAGCAGTCAGGGGGCATATAAAACTGAAGCTTTCTTT
TRBD2,TRBJ2-7,TRBV7-9,15,-,CASSSLIAGEYLQYF,TGTGCCAGCAGCTCTCTAATAGCGGGAGAATACCTCCAGTACTTC
-,TRBJ1-3,TRBV29-1,12,-,CSVANSGNTIYF,TGCAGCGTGGCGAACTCTGGAAACACCATATATTTT
TRBD1,TRBJ2-2,TRBV7-6,14,-,CASSLVTGSGELFF,TGTGCCAGCAGCTTAGTGACAGGGTCCGGGGAGCTGTTTTTT
-,TRBJ1-2,TRBV11-2,13,-,CASMEGGAEGYTF,TGTGCCAGCATGGAAGGGGGGGCTGAGGGCTACACCTTC
-,TRBJ2-7,TRBV5-4,15,-,CASSLPRDGSYEQYF,TGTGCCAGCAGCCTACCCCGGGACGGCTCCTACGAGCAGTACTTC
-,TRBJ1-5,TRBV7-2,16,-,CASSLAAHPGNQPQHF,TGTGCCAGCAGCTTAGCGGCACATCCTGGCAATCAGCCCCAGCATTTT
-,TRBJ1-2,TRBV30,15,-,CAWSARQIILYGYTF,TGTGCCTGGAGTGCTAGACAGATCATCCTCTATGGCTACACCTTC
TRBD2,TRBJ2-5,TRBV2,12,-,CASRGGGETQYF,TGTGCCAGCCGTGGGGGGGGAGAGACCCAGTACTTC
-,TRBJ2-3,TRBV9,15,-,CASSVIGRGADTQYF,TGTGCCAGCAGCGTCATAGGGCGAGGGGCAGATACGCAGTATTTT
TRBD2,TRBJ2-2,TRBV9,22,-,CASSGIASGTSGGRRYTGELFF,TGTGCCAGCAGCGGAATCGCCTCCGGGACTAGCGGGGGGCGAAGGTATACCGGGGAGCTGTTTTTT